What follows are 17 T cell receptor beta chains derived from one specimen sequenced in a study of blood T cells in healthy people across ages. With a J-beta primer mix and a sample-barcoded 5' primer, a second PCR ran about 7 to 12 cycles. TCRdb fed the 5' RACE reads into MiXCR, producing one record per CDR3 protein. The table has some 1,800,000 distinct CDR3 sequences, about two fifths seen once; the top ten hold roughly 24%. Sequenced: blood. The source is a human donor in good health.

On this clonotype: Germline is not matched at one junction end, which may reflect a read error. The gene calls are TRBV7-9 and TRBJ2-4; D is unclear. With the DNA end fitting TRBJ2-7 better, the J assignment may be wrong. This CDR3 comprises 12 residues. Germline V gives CDR1 SEHNR, CDR2 FQNEAQ (reference sequence). The CDR3: CAGSFSSYEQYF. The CDR3 DNA sequence: TGTGCCGGCAGCTTTTCCTCCTACGAGCAGTACTTC.

This clonotype was counted ten times or more. The chain recombines TRBV4-3 with TRBJ2-6; D is ambiguous. V shed 3 bases and J shed 0 bases, with 3 bases lying between them. Germline CDR1 reads LGHNA; CDR2 reads YSLEER. CDR3 length: 14 amino acids. In DNA form, the CDR3 reads TGCGCCAGCAGCCAGCCCTCTGGGGCCAACGTCCTGACTTTC. Its translation is CASSQPSGANVLTF.

This clonotype was found a few times. This rearrangement joins TRBV7-2 to TRBJ1-2; no clear D gene. The germline V and J ends were trimmed by 1 base and 1 base, with 13 bases remaining between them. The CDR3 runs to 16 residues. The germline V gene encodes CDR1 SGHTA and CDR2 FQGNSA. The DNA for the CDR3 is TGTGCCAGCAGCTTAGTTCTAAGGGATTTTAACTATGGCTACACCTTC. As protein: CASSLVLRDFNYGYTF.

This clonotype was counted a few times. The rearrangement uses TRBV7-2 and TRBJ2-3; 13 nucleotides line up with TRBD2. Trimming took 1 base from V and 5 from J; bases not matched to a gene: 6. The CDR3 runs to 17 residues. The germline gives CDR1 SGHTA, CDR2 FQGNSA. CDR3 nucleotides: TGTGCCAGCAGCTTAGGAACTAGCGGGGGGGCCGTAGATACGCAGTATTTT. It yields the protein CASSLGTSGGAVDTQYF.

There are a few counts of this clonotype. The germline gene is not matched at one end of the junction; a read error may be the cause. This rearrangement joins TRBV7-2 to TRBJ1-2; D is undetermined. The CDR3 extends over 15 amino acids. The germline gives CDR1 SGHTA, CDR2 FQGNSA. The CDR3 sequence is CASSSVLGDSPGYTF. CDR3 coding DNA: TGTGCCAGTAGCTCCGTATTAGGCGACTCTCCTGGCTACACCTTC.

The chain is built from TRBV29-1 and TRBJ2-7; TRBD1 or TRBD2 may be the D gene (6 bases each). Between the trimmed V and J ends, which lost 7 bases and 2 bases, there was a span of 12 bases. Germline CDR1 and CDR2: SQVTM and ANQGSEA. The CDR3 consists of 12 residues. CDR3 sequence reads: CSGRGAAYEQYF. CDR3 nucleotide sequence: TGCAGCGGGAGGGGGGCCGCCTACGAGCAGTACTTC.

This chain links TRBV29-1 with TRBJ1-1; no reliable D call. Looked up from germline, CDR1 is SQVTM and CDR2 is ANQGSEA. This CDR3 region has 13 residues. Trimming took 6 bases from V and 4 from J, leaving 15 bases between them. CDR3 sequence: CSVGIMGSTEAFF. The CDR3 region has the DNA TGCAGCGTCGGGATCATGGGGAGCACTGAAGCTTTCTTT.

This clonotype occurred a few times. The rearrangement uses TRBV20-1 and TRBJ1-2, with D maybe TRBD1 (5 bases). The CDR3 contains 14 residues. Per germline, CDR1 DFQATT and CDR2 SNEGSKA (reference sequence). V was cut by 2 bases and J by 5 bases, with 15 bases left in between. CDR3 residues: CSARLWGTAYGYTF. CDR3 nucleotide sequence: TGCAGTGCTAGACTCTGGGGGACCGCTTATGGCTACACCTTC.

This clonotype has at least ten counts. CDR3 residues: CAWSLGNYGYTF. The CDR3 nucleotides read TGTGCCTGGAGTTTGGGGAACTATGGCTACACCTTC. The chain is built from TRBV30 and TRBJ1-2; D unclear. Per the germline V gene, CDR1 is GTSNPN and CDR2 is SVGIG (reference sequence). The CDR3 runs to 12 residues. Trimming left V 2 bases short and J 2 bases short, with 6 bases between.

This clonotype has more than one count but fewer than ten. J is TRBJ2-7 and V is TRBV14, with 7 bases fitting TRBD1. The J segment lost 1 base and the V segment lost 4 bases, leaving 10 bases of the junction unmatched. The CDR3 is 16 residues long. The germline V gene encodes CDR1 SGHDN and CDR2 FVKESK. The CDR3 protein is CASSPFKGGDSYEQYF. The CDR3 DNA reads as TGTGCCAGCAGCCCCTTCAAAGGGGGCGATTCCTACGAGCAGTACTTC.

Only one count was recorded for this clonotype. The V gene is TRBV7-8, the J gene TRBJ1-1; possible D gene TRBD1, 5 bases. Looked up from germline, CDR1 is SGHVS and CDR2 is FQNEAQ. This CDR3 is 14 amino acids long. V dropped 5 bases and J dropped 4 bases, with 14 bases sitting between them. The CDR3 DNA reads as TGTGCCAGCAGCCCAGACTGGAGGGGCACTGAAGCTTTCTTT. Residues: CASSPDWRGTEAFF.

The rearrangement links TRBV25-1 to TRBJ2-4; 7 bases are shared with TRBD1. V lost 5 bases and J lost 13; bases outside the gene matches: 20. The CDR3 runs 16 residues. The germline V gene encodes CDR1 MGHDK and CDR2 SYGVNS. The CDR3 region is CASSPSTGLNAEEQYF. CDR3 DNA sequence: TGTGCCAGCAGTCCGTCGACAGGGCTGAATGCGGAGGAGCAGTACTTC.

This clonotype was found many times. This CDR3 reads CASSYPGGEQYF. CDR3 nucleotides: TGTGCCAGCAGCTATCCAGGGGGCGAGCAGTACTTC. J is TRBJ2-7 and V is TRBV6-5; TRBD1 aligns across 7 bases. Trimming removed 6 bases from V and 6 bases from J; junction bases left unmatched: 5. This CDR3 is 12 amino acids long. CDR1 MNHEY and CDR2 SVGAGI come from the germline V gene.

CDR3 nucleotide sequence: TGTGCCAGCAGCTTAAGTAGGGCACTCTACAATGAGCAGTTCTTC. It yields the protein CASSLSRALYNEQFF. The V call is TRBV7-9, the J call TRBJ2-1; D uncertain. The CDR3 has 15 amino acids. Germline V CDR1 and CDR2: SEHNR, FQNEAQ (reference sequence). Trimming left V 2 bases short and J 3 bases short, with 11 bases between.

The chain uses TRBV9 and TRBJ2-7; possible D gene TRBD2, 6 bases. V was pared by 0 bases and J by 2 bases, with 9 bases between. Germline V gene lookup returns CDR1 SGDLS and CDR2 YYNGEE. The CDR3 contains 14 residues. DNA for the CDR3: TGTGCCAGCAGCGTAGGGAGGGTGGCCTACGAGCAGTACTTC. It encodes CASSVGRVAYEQYF.

The sample holds a few counts of this clonotype. The chain joins TRBV20-1 to TRBJ2-5, with 9 bases lining up with TRBD2. There are 14 residues in the CDR3. V lost 4 bases and J lost 1; bases outside the gene matches: 4. The germline gives CDR1 DFQATT, CDR2 SNEGSKA (reference sequence). CDR3 coding DNA: TGCAGTGCTATAGCGGGGGCCATCCAAGAGACCCAGTACTTC. This gives the protein CSAIAGAIQETQYF.

This clonotype was observed a few times. The chain uses TRBV28 and TRBJ1-2; D might be TRBD1 (6 bases). Germline lookup yields CDR1 MDHEN and CDR2 SYDVKM. V shed 2 bases and J shed 8 bases, with 12 bases lying between them. The length of the CDR3 is 13 residues. CDR3 in DNA: TGTGCCAGCAGTTTAACCCTGAGGGGGGGCTACACCTTC. Its protein product is CASSLTLRGGYTF.